A selection of T cell receptor beta chains follows, all from one sample in a study of beta chain features in type 1 diabetes. Sequenced by immunoSEQ multiplex PCR; TCRdb stores in-frame clones only, minus some. This table has 500,000 to 650,000 clones, around 12% appearing once. The specimen was naive CD4+ T cells from blood. Receptor source: a man younger than 45 with type 1 diabetes. The CDR3 runs from the conserved cysteine through the conserved F or W. Each record gives: D gene, V gene, J gene, clone size, CDR3 protein, CDR3 DNA. The D gene is left open where the match is weak. The size of a clone is reported for some rows only, either as once, few or many, or as a class for expanded clones.

TRBD1	TRBV19	TRBJ2-3	few	CASSMTGTDTQYF	TGTGCCAGTAGTATGACAGGGACCGATACGCAGTATTTT
NA	TRBV7-9	TRBJ2-7	NA	CASSAVGLTGEQYF	TGTGCCAGCAGCGCCGTCGGGTTAACGGGAGAGCAGTACTTC
NA	TRBV6-5	TRBJ2-6	few	CASSYSHGANVLTF	TGTGCCAGCAGTTACTCCCATGGGGCCAACGTCCTGACTTTC
NA	TRBV19	TRBJ2-3	few	CASSMTKGSSGGDTQYF	TGTGCCAGTAGTATGACAAAGGGTTCCTCTGGGGGAGATACGCAGTATTTT
TRBD2	TRBV4-3	TRBJ2-7	few	CASSNVGTRTYEQYF	TGCGCCAGCAGCAACGTGGGGACTAGGACCTACGAGCAGTACTTC
NA	TRBV1	TRBJ1-5	few	CTSSLFPRTDRPQHF	TGCACCAGCAGCCTTTTCCCCAGGACCGATCGGCCCCAGCATTTT
TRBD1	TRBV30	TRBJ2-1	few	CAWSSTGTGGVWQFF	TGTGCCTGGAGTTCAACCGGGACAGGGGGTGTGTGGCAGTTCTTC
NA	TRBV7-2	TRBJ2-5	few	CASSHGVETQYF	TGTGCCAGCAGCCATGGCGTGGAGACCCAGTACTTC
TRBD2	TRBV5-1	TRBJ2-3	NA	CASTPTSGGPTDTQYF	TGCGCCAGCACCCCGACTAGCGGGGGACCCACAGATACGCAGTATTTT
NA	TRBV9	TRBJ2-2	few	CASRGGNTGELFF	TGTGCCAGCAGAGGAGGGAACACCGGGGAGCTGTTTTTT
NA	TRBV6-5	TRBJ1-2	few	CASSVAANYGYTF	TGTGCCAGCAGTGTTGCAGCTAACTATGGCTACACCTTC
TRBD1	TRBV7-8	TRBJ2-3	NA	CASVSTGGRTDTQYF	TGTGCCAGCGTGTCTACAGGGGGAAGAACAGATACGCAGTATTTT
NA	TRBV4-2	TRBJ1-4	NA	CASSQTTETNEKLFF	TGTGCCAGCAGCCAGACGACAGAGACCAATGAAAAACTGTTTTTT
TRBD1	TRBV19	TRBJ2-3	few	CASSIRGQGTDTQYF	TGTGCCAGTAGTATAAGGGGACAGGGGACAGATACGCAGTATTTT
NA	TRBV30	TRBJ1-3	few	CAWSQLRAAWIDSGNTIYF	TGTGCCTGGAGCCAACTCCGGGCCGCATGGATTGACTCTGGAAACACCATATATTTT
NA	TRBV5-1	TRBJ2-5	NA	CASAIQETQYF	TGCGCCAGCGCAATCCAAGAGACCCAGTACTTC
NA	TRBV5-4	TRBJ2-1	NA	CASSATQGYEQFF	TGTGCCAGCAGCGCGACTCAGGGCTATGAGCAGTTCTTC
NA	TRBV7-7	TRBJ2-7	few	CASSLYEGYEQYF	TGTGCTAGCAGCTTATACGAGGGATACGAGCAGTACTTC
TRBD1	TRBV19	TRBJ2-7	NA	CASRGTGSSYEQYF	TGTGCCAGTAGAGGGACAGGGAGCTCCTACGAGCAGTACTTC
TRBD1	TRBV5-8	TRBJ2-7	few	CASSLGQGNAYEQYF	TGTGCCAGCAGCTTAGGACAGGGGAATGCCTACGAGCAGTACTTC
TRBD1	TRBV4-2	TRBJ1-2	NA	CASSQDDRGSGYTF	TGTGCCAGCAGCCAAGATGACAGGGGATCTGGCTACACCTTC
NA	TRBV7-9	TRBJ2-3	NA	CASSLLAYTDTQYF	TGTGCCAGCAGCTTGTTAGCGTACACAGATACGCAGTATTTT
NA	TRBV7-9	TRBJ1-3	few	CASTLRATRTSGNTIYF	TGTGCCAGCACCTTGCGGGCCACTCGGACCTCTGGAAACACCATATATTTT
TRBD2	TRBV6-6	TRBJ2-2	NA	CASRTSSGQNTGELFF	TGTGCCAGCAGGACATCTAGCGGGCAGAACACCGGGGAGCTGTTTTTT
NA	TRBV4-3	TRBJ2-7	few	CASSQGGIYEQYF	TGCGCCAGCAGCCAAGGGGGGATCTACGAGCAGTACTTC
NA	TRBV4-1	TRBJ2-5	NA	CASSYEETQYF	TGCGCCAGCAGCTACGAAGAGACCCAGTACTTC
NA	TRBV9	TRBJ2-1	few	CASSITNHHNEQFF	TGTGCCAGCAGCATAACGAACCACCACAATGAGCAGTTCTTC
NA	TRBV29-1	TRBJ2-1	few	CSVEGKEGRGRYNEQFF	TGCAGCGTTGAAGGAAAAGAAGGCAGGGGACGCTACAATGAGCAGTTCTTC
NA	TRBV7-2	TRBJ1-1	few	CASSRTFTSGHGGTEAFF	TGTGCCAGCAGCCGTACGTTTACAAGTGGCCATGGCGGAACTGAAGCTTTCTTT
NA	TRBV9	TRBJ1-1	few	CASSPRRDTEAFF	TGTGCCAGCAGCCCCAGACGGGACACTGAAGCTTTCTTT
NA	TRBV4-2	TRBJ1-2	NA	CASSQDRANWYGYTF	TGTGCCAGCAGCCAAGATCGAGCGAATTGGTATGGCTACACCTTC
NA	TRBV4-1	TRBJ2-2	NA	CASSLPGQLDGELFF	TGCGCCAGCAGCCTGCCAGGGCAACTAGACGGGGAGCTGTTTTTT
NA	TRBV18	TRBJ1-4	NA	CASGGPDEKLFF	TGTGCCAGCGGGGGGCCAGACGAAAAACTGTTTTTT
NA	TRBV11-3	TRBJ2-5	few	CASSSFQETQYF	TGTGCCAGCAGCTCTTTCCAAGAGACCCAGTACTTC
TRBD2	TRBV14	TRBJ2-2	few	CASSQGVAGTGELFF	TGTGCCAGCAGCCAAGGCGTAGCGGGGACCGGGGAGCTGTTTTTT